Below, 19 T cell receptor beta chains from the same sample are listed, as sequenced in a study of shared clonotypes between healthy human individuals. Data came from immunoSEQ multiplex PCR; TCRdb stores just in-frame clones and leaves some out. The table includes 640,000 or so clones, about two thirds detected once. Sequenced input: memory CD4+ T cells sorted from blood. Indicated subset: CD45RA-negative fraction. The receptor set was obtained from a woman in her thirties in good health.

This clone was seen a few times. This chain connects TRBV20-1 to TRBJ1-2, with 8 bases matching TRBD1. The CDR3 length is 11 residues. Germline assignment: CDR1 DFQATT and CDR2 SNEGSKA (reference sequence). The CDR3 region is CSAGQEYGYTF. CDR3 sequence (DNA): TGCAGCGCGGGACAGGAGTATGGCTACACCTTC.

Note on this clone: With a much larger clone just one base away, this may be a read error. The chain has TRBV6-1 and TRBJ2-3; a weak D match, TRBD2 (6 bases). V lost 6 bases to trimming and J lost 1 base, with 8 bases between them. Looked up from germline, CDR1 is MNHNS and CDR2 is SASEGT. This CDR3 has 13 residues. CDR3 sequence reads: CASRERGTDTQYF. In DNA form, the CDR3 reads TGTGCCAGCAGGGAGCGGGGCACAGATACGCAGTATTTT.

CDR3: CAISDPGGNTEAFF. In DNA, the CDR3 is TGTGCCATCAGTGACCCAGGGGGGAACACTGAAGCTTTCTTT. The chain recombines TRBV10-3 with TRBJ1-1, with TRBD1 matching 7 bases. V trimming: 3 bases; J trimming: 1 base; junction bases outside the gene matches: 2. Germline V lookup: CDR1 ENHRY, CDR2 SYGVKD. This CDR3 spans 14 amino acids.

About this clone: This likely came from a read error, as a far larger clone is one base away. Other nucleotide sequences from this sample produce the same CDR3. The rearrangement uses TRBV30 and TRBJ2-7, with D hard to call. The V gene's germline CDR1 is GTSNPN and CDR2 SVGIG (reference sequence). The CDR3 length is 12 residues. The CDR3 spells CAWSVQTYEQYF. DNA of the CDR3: TGTGCCTGGAGTGTGCAGACCTATGAGCAGTACTTC. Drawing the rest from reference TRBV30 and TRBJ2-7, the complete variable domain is SQTIHQWPATLVQPVGSPLSLECTVEGTSNPNLYWYRQAAGRGLQLLFYSVGIGQISSEVPQNLSASRPQDRQFILSSKKLLLSDSGFYLCAWSVQTYEQYFGPGTRLTVT.

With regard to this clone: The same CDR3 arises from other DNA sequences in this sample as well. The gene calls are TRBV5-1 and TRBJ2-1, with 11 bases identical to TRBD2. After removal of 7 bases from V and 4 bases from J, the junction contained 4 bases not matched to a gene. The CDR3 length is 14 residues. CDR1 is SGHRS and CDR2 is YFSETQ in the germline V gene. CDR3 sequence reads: CASRVAGGYNEQFF. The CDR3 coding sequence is TGCGCCAGCCGCGTAGCGGGAGGGTACAATGAGCAGTTCTTC.

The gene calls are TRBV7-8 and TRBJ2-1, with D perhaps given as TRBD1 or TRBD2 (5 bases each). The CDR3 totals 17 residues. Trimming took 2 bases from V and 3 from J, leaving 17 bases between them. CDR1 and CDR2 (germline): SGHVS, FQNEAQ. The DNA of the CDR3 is TGTGCCAGCAGCTTAAACGGGATCGGGGACGTCTACAATGAGCAGTTCTTC. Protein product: CASSLNGIGDVYNEQFF. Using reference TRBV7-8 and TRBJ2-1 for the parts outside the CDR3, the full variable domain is GAGVSQSPRYKVAKRGQDVALRCDPISGHVSLFWYQQALGQGPEFLTYFQNEAQLDKSGLPSDRFFAERPEGSVSTLKIQRTQQEDSAVYLCASSLNGIGDVYNEQFFGPGTRLTVL.

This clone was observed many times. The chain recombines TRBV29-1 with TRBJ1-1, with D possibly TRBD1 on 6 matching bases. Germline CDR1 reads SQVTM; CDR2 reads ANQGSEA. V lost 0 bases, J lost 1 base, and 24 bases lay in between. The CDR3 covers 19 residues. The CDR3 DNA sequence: TGCAGCGTTGAAGATCCCCGGGGGGGGCTTATATCAGCGAACACTGAAGCTTTCTTT. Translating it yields CSVEDPRGGLISANTEAFF.

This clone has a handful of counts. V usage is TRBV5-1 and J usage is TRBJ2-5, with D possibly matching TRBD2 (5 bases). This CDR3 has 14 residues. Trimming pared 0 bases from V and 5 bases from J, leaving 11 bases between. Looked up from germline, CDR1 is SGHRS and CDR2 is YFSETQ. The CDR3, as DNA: TGCGCCAGCAGCTTGGCTCCTAGCAGGGAGACCCAGTACTTC. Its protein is CASSLAPSRETQYF.

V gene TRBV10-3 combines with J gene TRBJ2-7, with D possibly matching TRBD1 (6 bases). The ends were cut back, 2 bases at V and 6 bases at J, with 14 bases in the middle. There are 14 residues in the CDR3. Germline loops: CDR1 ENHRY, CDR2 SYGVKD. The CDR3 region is CAISEVGQQSEQYF. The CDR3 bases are TGTGCCATCAGTGAGGTAGGACAGCAATCCGAGCAGTACTTC.

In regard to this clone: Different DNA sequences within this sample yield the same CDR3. The CDR3, as DNA: TGTGCCAGCAGCGTCAGCACAGATACGCAGTATTTT. Amino acids: CASSVSTDTQYF. This chain joins TRBV9 and TRBJ2-3, with D unclear. The germline V gene has CDR1 SGDLS and CDR2 YYNGEE. The CDR3 totals 12 residues. V was trimmed by 2 bases and J by 0 bases, leaving 1 base between them.

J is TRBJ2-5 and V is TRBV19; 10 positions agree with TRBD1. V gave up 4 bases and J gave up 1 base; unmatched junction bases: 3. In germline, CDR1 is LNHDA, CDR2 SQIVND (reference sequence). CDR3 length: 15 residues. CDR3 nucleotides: TGTGCCAGTAGTACCGGGACAGGGGTCCAAGAGACCCAGTACTTC. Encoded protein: CASSTGTGVQETQYF.

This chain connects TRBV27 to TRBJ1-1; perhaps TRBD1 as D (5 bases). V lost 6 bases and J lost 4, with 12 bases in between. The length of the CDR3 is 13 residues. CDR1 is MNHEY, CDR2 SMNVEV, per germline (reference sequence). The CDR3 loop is CASSPRASTEAFF. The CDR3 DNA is TGTGCCAGCAGCCCCAGGGCTTCCACTGAAGCTTTCTTT.

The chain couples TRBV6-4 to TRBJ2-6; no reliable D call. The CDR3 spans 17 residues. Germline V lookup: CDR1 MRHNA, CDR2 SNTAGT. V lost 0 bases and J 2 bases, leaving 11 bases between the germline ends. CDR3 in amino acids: CASSDSSVSPGANVLTF. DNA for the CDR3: TGTGCCAGCAGTGACTCGAGTGTTTCTCCTGGGGCCAACGTCCTGACTTTC.

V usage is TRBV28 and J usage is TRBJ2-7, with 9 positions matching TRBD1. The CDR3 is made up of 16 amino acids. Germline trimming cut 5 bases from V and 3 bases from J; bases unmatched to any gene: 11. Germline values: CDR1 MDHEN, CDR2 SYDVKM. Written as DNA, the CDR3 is TGTGCCAGCAGTATCACCGGGACAGGGATCCACTACGAGCAGTACTTC. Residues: CASSITGTGIHYEQYF.

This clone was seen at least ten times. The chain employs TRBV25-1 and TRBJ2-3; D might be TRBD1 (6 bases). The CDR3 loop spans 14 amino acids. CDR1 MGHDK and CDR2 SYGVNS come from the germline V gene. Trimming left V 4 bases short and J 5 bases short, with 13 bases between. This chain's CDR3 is CASSASTGLDTQYF. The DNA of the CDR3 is TGTGCCAGCAGTGCAAGCACAGGGTTAGATACGCAGTATTTT.

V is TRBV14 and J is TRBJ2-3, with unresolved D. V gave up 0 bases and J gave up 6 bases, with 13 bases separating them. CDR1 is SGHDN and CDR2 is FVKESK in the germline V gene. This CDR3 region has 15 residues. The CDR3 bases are TGTGCCAGCAGCCAAGAATATGATTTCGGGGATACGCAGTATTTT. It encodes CASSQEYDFGDTQYF.

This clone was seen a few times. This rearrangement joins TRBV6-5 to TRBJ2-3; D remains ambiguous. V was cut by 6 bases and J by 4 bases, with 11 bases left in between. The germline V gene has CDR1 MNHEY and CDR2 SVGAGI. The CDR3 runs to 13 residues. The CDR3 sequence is CASSLLAPDTQYF. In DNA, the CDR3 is TGTGCCAGCAGCCTACTGGCGCCAGATACGCAGTATTTT.

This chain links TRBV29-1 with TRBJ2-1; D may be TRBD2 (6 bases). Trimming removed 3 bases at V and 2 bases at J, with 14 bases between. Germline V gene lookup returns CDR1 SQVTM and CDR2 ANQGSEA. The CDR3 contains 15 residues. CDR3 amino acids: CSVDLATRPYNEQFF. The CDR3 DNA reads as TGCAGCGTTGATCTAGCGACAAGGCCCTACAATGAGCAGTTCTTC.

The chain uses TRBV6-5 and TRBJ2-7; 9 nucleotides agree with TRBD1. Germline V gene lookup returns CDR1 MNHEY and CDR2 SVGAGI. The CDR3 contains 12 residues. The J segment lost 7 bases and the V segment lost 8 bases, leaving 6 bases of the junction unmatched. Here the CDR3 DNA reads TGTGCCAGCGGGACAGGGACCTGGGAGCAGTACTTC. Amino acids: CASGTGTWEQYF.